Included here is one T cell receptor (beta chain) sequence, with context. The antigen is not known. The source of the sample is a study of shared clonotypes between healthy human individuals. Study-wide results and caveats: Naive CD4 clonotypes overlapped across a handful of donors at around 4.8%.

Each replicate PCR on the sorted subsets used approximately 180 ng DNA (approximately 27,000 T cell genomes). Clones were sequenced by immunoSEQ multiplex PCR, and TCRdb holds only the in-frame ones, with some missing. The sample lists a few million clones; about 92% were seen once. The CDR3 totals 12 residues. Deletions cut 4 bases from V and 8 bases from J, with 10 bases between. Germline CDR1 reads SGHRS; CDR2 reads YFSETQ. The TCR comes from a man between 18 and 35 years old in good health. Some clones in this sample may be carry-over from other donors' samples. V usage is TRBV5-1 and J usage is TRBJ2-1, with D possibly being TRBD2 (5 bases). Sequencing was carried out using naive CD4+ T cells from PBMCs. Subset: CD45RA+ positively selected. The CDR3 loop is CASSPWGDEQFF. The CDR3 DNA reads as TGCGCCAGCAGCCCCTGGGGAGATGAGCAGTTCTTC.